Shown below are 32 T cell receptor beta chains from a single sample sequenced in a study of cytomegalovirus exposure and HLA in healthy donors. The PCR made use of 60 Vbeta and 13 Jbeta primers. The assay was immunoSEQ multiplex PCR, and TCRdb's table has in-frame clones only and misses some. The sample records under 200,000 clones, around 77% being singletons. Sequences were obtained from PBMCs. These receptors were obtained from a man aged 55-75 years in good health and CMV-seronegative.

V is TRBV5-1 and J is TRBJ2-1; 8 bases fit TRBD1. V shed 3 bases, J shed 6 bases, and the junction held 8 bases outside the gene matches. The germline gives CDR1 SGHRS, CDR2 YFSETQ. The CDR3 runs to 15 residues. The CDR3 sequence: CASSSSVTGGNEQFF. CDR3 sequence (DNA): TGCGCCAGCAGCTCCAGCGTAACAGGGGGCAATGAGCAGTTCTTC.

The V and J genes are TRBV9 and TRBJ2-1; 7 nucleotides line up with TRBD2. Germline loops: CDR1 SGDLS, CDR2 YYNGEE. The CDR3 consists of 17 residues. Germline trimming cut 1 base from V and 9 bases from J; bases unmatched to any gene: 16. The CDR3 is CASSVFGRGEPSSEQFF. As DNA, the CDR3 is TGTGCCAGCAGCGTATTCGGTCGGGGGGAGCCAAGTAGTGAGCAGTTCTTC.

The V call is TRBV30, the J call TRBJ2-7; possibly TRBD1 for D (6 bases). Germline V gene lookup returns CDR1 GTSNPN and CDR2 SVGIG (reference sequence). There are 15 residues in the CDR3. V dropped 0 bases and J dropped 7 bases, with 19 bases sitting between them. The CDR3 protein is CAWSVQAWGQGEQYF. DNA for the CDR3: TGTGCCTGGAGTGTCCAGGCGTGGGGTCAGGGGGAGCAGTACTTC. Drawing the rest from reference TRBV30 and TRBJ2-7, the complete variable domain is SQTIHQWPATLVQPVGSPLSLECTVEGTSNPNLYWYRQAAGRGLQLLFYSVGIGQISSEVPQNLSASRPQDRQFILSSKKLLLSDSGFYLCAWSVQAWGQGEQYFGPGTRLTVT.

V usage is TRBV4-3 and J usage is TRBJ2-2; the match to TRBD1 covers 8 bases. The CDR3 is 14 amino acids. With V trimmed by 10 bases and J by 0 bases, 4 bases remained unmatched. Per the germline V gene, CDR1 is LGHNA and CDR2 is YSLEER. For the CDR3, the DNA is TGCGCCACCTCGACAGGGGCGAACACCGGGGAGCTGTTTTTT. Translated: CATSTGANTGELFF.

About this clone: The junction departs from germline at one end; a sequencing error may be responsible. This sequence joins TRBV5-6 and TRBJ1-5, with 8 bases lining up with TRBD1. Germline CDR1 reads SGHDT; CDR2 reads YYEEEE. CDR3 length equals 14 residues. The CDR3 region has the DNA TGTGCCAGCAGCTTGGCAGGGGGCAGGCAGCCCCAGAATTTT. Protein: CASSLAGGRQPQNF. Together with reference TRBV5-6 and TRBJ1-5, the CDR3 gives the full variable domain: DAGVTQSPTHLIKTRGQQVTLRCSPKSGHDTVSWYQQALGQGPQFIFQYYEEEERQRGNFPDRFSGHQFPNYSSELNVNALLLGDSALYLCASSLAGGRQPQNFGDGTRLSIL.

The rearrangement links TRBV19 to TRBJ2-7; possibly TRBD2 for D (5 bases). Germline assignment: CDR1 LNHDA and CDR2 SQIVND (reference sequence). The CDR3 length is 11 residues. Trimming left V 9 bases short and J 2 bases short, with 8 bases between. The CDR3 nucleotides read TGTGCCAGCCTCGGGACCTACGAGCAGTACTTC. Its translation is CASLGTYEQYF.

This clone was counted only a few times. This chain joins TRBV19 and TRBJ2-5, with D perhaps TRBD2 (6 bases). V lost 5 bases, J lost 5 bases, and 15 bases lay in between. CDR1 and CDR2 (germline): LNHDA, SQIVND (reference sequence). The CDR3 contains 14 residues. CDR3 amino acids: CASSPPLAGETQYF. The CDR3 coding sequence is TGTGCCAGTAGTCCACCCCTGGCGGGGGAGACCCAGTACTTC.

The chain carries TRBV7-9 and TRBJ2-7; TRBD1 agrees at 9 bases. The trim removed 5 bases at V and 6 bases at J, leaving 11 bases unmatched. This CDR3 has 15 amino acids. In germline, CDR1 is SEHNR, CDR2 FQNEAQ (reference sequence). The CDR3 here is CASSPPDRGKSEQYF. The CDR3 DNA is TGTGCCAGCAGCCCACCCGACAGGGGGAAGAGCGAGCAGTACTTC.

The chain carries TRBV10-1 and TRBJ2-3, with a tentative D call TRBD1 (6 bases). The CDR3 consists of 16 residues. Trimming shortened V by 2 bases and J by 4 bases, and 16 bases separated the two germline ends. CDR1 is WNHNN, CDR2 SYGVQD, per germline (reference sequence). The CDR3 protein is CASSEPNPGDPDTQYF. In DNA form, the CDR3 reads TGCGCCAGCAGTGAGCCTAACCCAGGGGACCCAGATACGCAGTATTTT.

The CDR3 DNA reads TGTGCCAGCAGTCCGACAGGAGTCAATCAGCCCCAGCATTTT. This encodes CASSPTGVNQPQHF. V is TRBV28 and J is TRBJ1-5, with D possibly matching TRBD1 (6 bases). Germline V gene data show CDR1 as MDHEN and CDR2 as SYDVKM. The CDR3 sequence is 14 residues long. Trimming took 5 bases from V and 3 from J, leaving 11 bases between them.

This clone was seen more than once but under ten times. The chain recombines TRBV2 with TRBJ2-5; a weak D match, TRBD2 (6 bases). This CDR3 spans 13 amino acids. Germline V lookup: CDR1 SNHLY, CDR2 FYNNEI. V lost 6 bases to trimming and J lost 3 bases, with 11 bases between them. The DNA for the CDR3 is TGTGCCAGCAGAGATCCGGGGGAAGAGACCCAGTACTTC. This gives the protein CASRDPGEETQYF.

The rearrangement uses TRBV1 and TRBJ1-3. TRBV1 is deemed a pseudogene. This CDR3 has 16 residues. CDR3 protein: CTSSRVGGSSGNTIYF. CDR3 DNA sequence: TGCACCAGCAGCCGTGTCGGGGGAAGCTCTGGAAACACCATATATTTT.

This clone was counted a single time. CDR3 DNA: TGTGCCAGCAGTTCCCCGGGAGGACCGACAGATACGCAGTATTTT. It translates to CASSSPGGPTDTQYF. The chain couples TRBV6-5 to TRBJ2-3, with 7 bases lining up with TRBD2. Germline trimming cut 4 bases from V and 3 bases from J; bases unmatched to any gene: 7. The V gene's germline CDR1 is MNHEY and CDR2 SVGAGI. The CDR3 length is 15 residues.

This CDR3 is CASSSPMEGFYEQYF. CDR3 nucleotide sequence: TGTGCCAGCAGTTCGCCGATGGAGGGGTTTTACGAGCAGTACTTC. The chain uses TRBV28 and TRBJ2-7, with D possibly being TRBD2 (6 bases). CDR3 length: 15 residues. From germline, CDR1 is MDHEN and CDR2 SYDVKM. Between the trimmed V and J ends, which lost 4 bases and 4 bases, there was a span of 17 bases.

This rearrangement joins TRBV7-6 to TRBJ1-5, with D possibly TRBD1 on 6 matching bases. Trimming shortened V by 1 base and J by 3 bases, and 10 bases separated the two germline ends. Looked up from germline, CDR1 is SGHVS and CDR2 is FNYEAQ. The CDR3 runs to 15 residues. The CDR3 region is CASSLGGQLNQPQHF. DNA of the CDR3: TGTGCCAGCAGCTTAGGGGGGCAGCTCAATCAGCCCCAGCATTTT.

The chain employs TRBV7-3 and TRBJ1-1, with 7 bases lining up with TRBD1. The trim removed 5 bases at V and 4 bases at J, leaving 7 bases unmatched. The CDR3 spans 14 residues. Looked up from germline, CDR1 is SGHTA and CDR2 is FQGTGA. CDR3 nucleotide sequence: TGTGCCAGCAGCGCACAGGGGTTGGGCACTGAAGCTTTCTTT. The encoded protein is CASSAQGLGTEAFF.

A single count supports this clone. This chain connects TRBV27 to TRBJ2-7, with D possibly being TRBD2 (5 bases). The V gene's germline CDR1 is MNHEY and CDR2 SMNVEV (reference sequence). The CDR3 spans 13 residues. Trimming removed 3 bases from V and 3 bases from J, with 9 bases in between. CDR3 sequence: CASSFFGDYEQYF. The CDR3 nucleotides read TGTGCCAGCAGTTTCTTCGGGGACTACGAGCAGTACTTC.

This clone has just one count. The chain has TRBV7-6 and TRBJ1-6, with TRBD1 as a possible D gene (6 bases). CDR3 length: 16 residues. CDR1 is SGHVS, CDR2 FNYEAQ, per germline. Trimming pared 5 bases from V and 6 bases from J, leaving 17 bases between. CDR3 DNA: TGTGCCAGCAGCCCCATTCGGGGACAAACTAATTCACCCCTCCACTTT. Protein sequence: CASSPIRGQTNSPLHF.

The J gene is TRBJ2-1, the V gene TRBV5-6; 11 nucleotides match TRBD2. The CDR3 consists of 18 residues. The V gene's germline CDR1 is SGHDT and CDR2 YYEEEE. The junction had 11 bases not matched to a gene; V was cut back by 3 bases and J by 3 bases. This CDR3 is CASSSSTLAGGFYNEQFF. In DNA form, the CDR3 reads TGTGCCAGCAGCTCCTCCACCCTAGCGGGGGGATTCTACAATGAGCAGTTCTTC.

The rearrangement links TRBV7-2 to TRBJ2-7; 7 bases align to TRBD1. Per the germline V gene, CDR1 is SGHTA and CDR2 is FQGNSA. This CDR3 has 14 residues. V lost 5 bases and J lost 2; bases outside the gene matches: 6. CDR3 sequence reads: CASSKQGLPYEQYF. CDR3 DNA sequence: TGTGCCAGCAGCAAACAGGGGCTCCCCTACGAGCAGTACTTC.

The rearrangement links TRBV19 to TRBJ1-5; D is uncertain. Looked up from germline, CDR1 is LNHDA and CDR2 is SQIVND (reference sequence). With 4 bases removed from V and 6 bases from J, the gap between germline ends came to 7 bases. This CDR3 comprises 12 residues. The CDR3: CASSRPPQPQHF. The CDR3 DNA sequence: TGTGCCAGTAGTAGGCCTCCTCAGCCCCAGCATTTT.

This clone was seen repeatedly, ten times or more. The J gene is TRBJ2-7, the V gene TRBV19; 12 nucleotides align to TRBD2. The CDR3 length is 15 residues. Germline CDR1 LNHDA, CDR2 SQIVND (reference sequence). V lost 2 bases to trimming and J lost 4 bases; unmatched junction nucleotides: 3. The chain's CDR3 is CASSIRTSGEYEQYF. The DNA of the CDR3 is TGTGCCAGTAGTATAAGGACTAGCGGGGAGTACGAGCAGTACTTC.

Worth noting for this clone: The sample contains more than one DNA sequence encoding this CDR3. The chain joins TRBV19 to TRBJ2-7, with 10 bases that match TRBD1. The junction had 1 base not matched to a gene; V was cut back by 4 bases and J by 4 bases. The CDR3 contains 13 residues. Germline V gives CDR1 LNHDA, CDR2 SQIVND (reference sequence). The CDR3 DNA reads as TGTGCCAGTAGTAGGGACAGGGGTTACGAGCAGTACTTC. It encodes CASSRDRGYEQYF.

Concerning this clone: Distinct nucleotide sequences in the sample also encode this CDR3. This rearrangement joins TRBV5-1 to TRBJ1-1; D possibly corresponds to TRBD1 (5 bases). The V end lost 1 base, the J end lost 4 bases, and 8 bases lay between the germline ends. The germline gives CDR1 SGHRS, CDR2 YFSETQ. The CDR3 sequence is 13 residues long. As DNA, the CDR3 is TGCGCCAGCAGCTTGCGGGGGGGCACTGAAGCTTTCTTT. Translation gives CASSLRGGTEAFF.

This clone appeared once. The V gene is TRBV19, the J gene TRBJ2-5; the match to TRBD1 covers 12 bases. The CDR3 contains 14 residues. V lost 5 bases and J lost 7; bases outside the gene matches: 5. The V gene's germline CDR1 is LNHDA and CDR2 SQIVND (reference sequence). The CDR3 DNA follows: TGTGCCAGTAGTGCGTCGGGACAGGGGGCGACCCAGTACTTC. Protein product: CASSASGQGATQYF.

The rearrangement joins TRBV9 to TRBJ1-3, with 12 positions matching TRBD1. Unmatched junction bases numbered 11, after V lost 3 bases and J lost 4 bases. The CDR3 extends over 18 amino acids. CDR1 is SGDLS and CDR2 is YYNGEE in the germline V gene. The CDR3 DNA is TGTGCCAGCAGCGGGGGACAGGGGGCCCTCTCCCCAGGAAACACCATATATTTT. This translates into CASSGGQGALSPGNTIYF. The whole variable domain, filled in from reference TRBV9 and TRBJ1-3, reads DSGVTQTPKHLITATGQRVTLRCSPRSGDLSVYWYQQSLDQGLQFLIQYYNGEERAKGNILERFSAQQFPDLHSELNLSSLELGDSALYFCASSGGQGALSPGNTIYFGEGSWLTVV.

This sequence joins TRBV5-6 and TRBJ2-3; D might be TRBD2 (6 bases). CDR3 length equals 16 residues. V was cut by 4 bases and J by 0 bases, with 15 bases left in between. Germline V gene lookup returns CDR1 SGHDT and CDR2 YYEEEE. The DNA for the CDR3 is TGTGCCAGCAGCGATGCGGGGATTCGGAGCACAGATACGCAGTATTTT. Its protein is CASSDAGIRSTDTQYF.

In this sample, this clone turned up once. The chain is built from TRBV12-5 and TRBJ2-7; perhaps TRBD2 as D (6 bases). The CDR3 consists of 15 residues. Germline V gene lookup returns CDR1 LGHNT and CDR2 FRNRAP. V was clipped by 1 base and J by 3 bases, with 13 bases between them. CDR3 nucleotides: TGTGCTAGTGGTTTGGGGCGGGACGGAATCTACGAGCAGTACTTC. Protein sequence: CASGLGRDGIYEQYF. The entire variable domain, with the rest obtained from reference TRBV12-5 and TRBJ2-7, is as follows: DARVTQTPRHKVTEMGQEVTMRCQPILGHNTVFWYRQTMMQGLELLAYFRNRAPLDDSGMPKDRFSAEMPDATLATLKIQPSEPRDSAVYFCASGLGRDGIYEQYFGPGTRLTVT.

The rearrangement joins TRBV4-1 to TRBJ2-5; D might be TRBD2 (5 bases). Germline CDR1 MGHRA, CDR2 YSYEKL. V lost 1 base and J 5 bases, leaving 14 bases between the germline ends. The CDR3 is 15 amino acids. CDR3 DNA: TGCGCCAGCAGCCAAGTTATGGGTCAGCGGGAGACCCAGTACTTC. This codes for CASSQVMGQRETQYF.

The genes are TRBV19 and TRBJ2-7; 11 bases are a match to TRBD2. V lost 2 bases and J lost 3; bases outside the gene matches: 6. The CDR3 is 16 amino acids. CDR1 LNHDA and CDR2 SQIVND come from the germline V gene (reference sequence). CDR3 sequence (DNA): TGTGCCAGTAGTATACAGGGACTAGCGGCCAGCTACGAGCAGTACTTC. Translated: CASSIQGLAASYEQYF.

This chain joins TRBV7-9 and TRBJ1-1; 7 bases agree with TRBD1. There are 13 residues in the CDR3. Germline V gives CDR1 SEHNR, CDR2 FQNEAQ (reference sequence). V gave up 6 bases and J gave up 4 bases; unmatched junction bases: 5. The CDR3 protein is CASRKTGVTEAFF. CDR3 nucleotides: TGTGCCAGCAGGAAAACAGGGGTCACTGAAGCTTTCTTT.

The chain links TRBV27 to TRBJ2-7; 10 nucleotides agree with TRBD1. The CDR3 length is 18 residues. In germline, CDR1 is MNHEY, CDR2 SMNVEV (reference sequence). J lost 1 base, V lost 2 bases, and 11 bases had no gene match. The chain's CDR3 is CASSLVGGRDRGSYEQYF. The CDR3 DNA reads as TGTGCCAGCAGTTTAGTAGGCGGAAGGGACAGGGGATCCTACGAGCAGTACTTC.